The 7 T cell receptor beta chains presented below share a single source sample, sequenced in a study of shared clonotypes between healthy human individuals. The assay was immunoSEQ multiplex PCR, and TCRdb's table has in-frame clones only and misses some. The table has 1 million to 1.3 million clones, about 80% seen once; the top ten hold roughly 0.61%. Source material: memory CD4+ T cells from PBMCs. The subset was: CD45RA-negative fraction. Source of these receptors: a man younger than 35 in good health. Some clones in this sample may be carry-over from other donors' samples.

This chain joins TRBV29-1 and TRBJ2-7; 8 bases are a match to TRBD2. Per the germline V gene, CDR1 is SQVTM and CDR2 is ANQGSEA. There are 12 residues in the CDR3. V lost 6 bases, J lost 3 bases, and 4 bases stayed unmatched. DNA of the CDR3: TGCAGCGTAACTAGCGGTAACTACGAGCAGTACTTC. It specifies CSVTSGNYEQYF.

The chain employs TRBV4-1 and TRBJ1-1, with D maybe TRBD1 (5 bases). The V gene's germline CDR1 is MGHRA and CDR2 YSYEKL. The CDR3 consists of 14 residues. Trimming removed 5 bases from V and 0 bases from J, with 10 bases in between. CDR3 nucleotide sequence: TGCGCCAGCAGCGACAGACTGTTGAACACTGAAGCTTTCTTT. Protein sequence: CASSDRLLNTEAFF.

This sequence joins TRBV28 and TRBJ2-7; 7 nucleotides line up with TRBD1. V lost 9 bases, J lost 1 base, and 9 bases stayed unmatched. The CDR3 has 14 amino acids. The germline V gene encodes CDR1 MDHEN and CDR2 SYDVKM. CDR3 protein: CASIAGTASYEQYF. The CDR3 region has the DNA TGTGCCAGTATTGCCGGGACAGCGTCCTACGAGCAGTACTTC. Complete variable domain (other parts from reference TRBV28 and TRBJ2-7): DVKVTQSSRYLVKRTGEKVFLECVQDMDHENMFWYRQDPGLGLRLIYFSYDVKMKEKGDIPEGYSVSREKKERFSLILESASTNQTSMYLCASIAGTASYEQYFGPGTRLTVT.

The chain uses TRBV7-8 and TRBJ1-1, with 8 bases aligning to TRBD1. The CDR3 totals 16 residues. Germline values: CDR1 SGHVS, CDR2 FQNEAQ. Germline trimming cut 5 bases from V and 4 bases from J; bases unmatched to any gene: 12. CDR3 residues: CASSLRQGQIFTEAFF. CDR3 DNA sequence: TGTGCCAGCAGCCTAAGACAGGGGCAAATTTTCACTGAAGCTTTCTTT.

A few counts support this clone. This chain links TRBV7-2 with TRBJ2-7; TRBD2 might be the D (5 bases). There are 13 residues in the CDR3. Germline CDR1 SGHTA, CDR2 FQGNSA. V lost 6 bases and J lost 5, with 14 bases in between. Written as DNA, the CDR3 is TGTGCCAGCAGTTCAGGACGAGGGAACGAGCAGTACTTC. Protein product: CASSSGRGNEQYF. Based on the CDR3 plus reference TRBV7-2 and TRBJ2-7, the full variable domain is GAGVSQSPSNKVTEKGKDVELRCDPISGHTALYWYRQSLGQGLEFLIYFQGNSAPDKSGLPSDRFSAERTGGSVSTLTIQRTQQEDSAVYLCASSSGRGNEQYFGPGTRLTVT.

J is TRBJ2-7 and V is TRBV6-1; 14 bases are a match to TRBD2. Per the germline V gene, CDR1 is MNHNS and CDR2 is SASEGT. V shed 4 bases, J shed 0 bases, and the junction held 14 bases outside the gene matches. The CDR3 is 20 residues long. CDR3 DNA sequence: TGTGCCAGCAGTGTGGGGAGATCATCGGGACTAGCGGGAGACTCCTACGAGCAGTACTTC. Its translation: CASSVGRSSGLAGDSYEQYF.

This clone was seen a few times. For the CDR3, the DNA is TGTGCCATCAGAGGAAGTGGGGTTACAGATACGCAGTATTTT. Amino acid sequence: CAIRGSGVTDTQYF. This rearrangement joins TRBV10-3 to TRBJ2-3; D uncertain. Germline loops: CDR1 ENHRY, CDR2 SYGVKD. Trimming took off 6 bases at V and 3 bases at J, with 13 bases between the two ends. The CDR3 sequence is 14 residues long.